The 8 T cell receptor beta chains given below trace back to one sample, sequenced in a study of response to subunit inactivated influenza vaccine. TCRdb fed the RT-PCR reads into MiXCR, producing one record per CDR3 protein. The table includes some 500,000 distinct CDR3 sequences, over 10% detected once. The sequences come from PBMCs from blood, collected roughly 6 weeks after vaccination. These receptor sequences come from a man in his fifties who received an inactivated influenza vaccine.

This chain joins TRBV5-4 and TRBJ1-6, with TRBD1 identical over 8 bases. The ends lost 6 bases at V and 7 bases at J; junction bases unmatched: 12. CDR1 is SGHNT and CDR2 is YYREEE in the germline V gene (reference sequence). The length of the CDR3 is 16 residues. The CDR3 is CASTHLGDRRNSPLHF. CDR3 nucleotide sequence: TGTGCCAGCACACATCTCGGGGACAGGAGAAATTCACCCCTCCACTTT. The whole variable domain, filled in from reference TRBV5-4 and TRBJ1-6, reads ETGVTQSPTHLIKTRGQQVTLRCSSQSGHNTVSWYQQALGQGPQFIFQYYREEENGRGNFPPRFSGLQFPNYSSELNVNALELDDSALYLCASTHLGDRRNSPLHFGNGTRLTVT.

V usage is TRBV9 and J usage is TRBJ1-1; TRBD1 agrees at 11 bases. V shed 0 bases, J shed 6 bases, and the junction held 7 bases outside the gene matches. This CDR3 is built from 16 residues. Germline CDR1 reads SGDLS; CDR2 reads YYNGEE. The CDR3: CASSVEGQGAWAEAFF. As DNA, the CDR3 is TGTGCCAGCAGCGTAGAAGGACAGGGGGCGTGGGCTGAAGCTTTCTTT.

This clonotype was seen more than once but under ten times. The chain has TRBV3-1 and TRBJ2-7, with D possibly matching TRBD2 (5 bases). CDR1 is LGHDT and CDR2 is YNNKEL in the germline V gene (reference sequence). The length of the CDR3 is 15 residues. Trimming removed 2 bases from V and 3 bases from J, with 14 bases in between. The CDR3 DNA sequence: TGTGCCAGCAGCCAAACCTCCGGGGTCTTCTACGAGCAGTACTTC. Residues: CASSQTSGVFYEQYF.

This sequence joins TRBV12-3 or TRBV12-4 and TRBJ2-1; 12 positions agree with TRBD2. The CDR3 runs to 15 residues. With 3 bases clipped from V and 9 bases from J, the junction kept 6 bases outside the gene matches. For the CDR3, the DNA is TGTGCCAGCAGTTTGACTAGCGGGGGCCTACCTGAGCAGTTCTTC. It codes for CASSLTSGGLPEQFF.

This clonotype was picked up many times. This chain connects TRBV7-2 to TRBJ2-3, with a weak D call TRBD1 (5 bases). The CDR3 extends over 15 amino acids. Between the trimmed V and J ends, which lost 7 bases and 4 bases, there was a span of 18 bases. Germline CDR1 is SGHTA and CDR2 is FQGNSA. As DNA, the CDR3 is TGTGCCAGCACCCAAGCAGGGTGGGGTGCAGATACGCAGTATTTT. Translating gives CASTQAGWGADTQYF.

In this sample, this clonotype turned up many times. The CDR3 region has the DNA TGTGCCAACGGCCACCCCGCGGGGTCGGCAGATACGCAGTATTTT. Translated, it gives CANGHPAGSADTQYF. The chain carries TRBV12-3 or TRBV12-4 and TRBJ2-3; D is perhaps TRBD2 (6 bases). The V end lost 10 bases, the J end lost 4 bases, and 21 bases lay between the germline ends. The CDR3 is made up of 15 amino acids.

This clonotype was seen a handful of times. The chain employs TRBV10-2 and TRBJ2-7; 11 nucleotides agree with TRBD1. The junction had 7 bases not matched to a gene; V was cut back by 6 bases and J by 3 bases. The CDR3 is 15 amino acids. CDR1 and CDR2 from the germline V gene are WSHSY and SAAADI. CDR3 in amino acids: CASSPAGTGGYEQYF. The CDR3 region has the DNA TGCGCCAGCAGCCCTGCCGGGACAGGGGGCTACGAGCAGTACTTC.

This clonotype has a handful of counts. The V gene is TRBV4-3, the J gene TRBJ2-3; maybe TRBD2 (5 bases). V was trimmed by 3 bases and J by 3 bases, leaving 13 bases between them. The germline V gene encodes CDR1 LGHNA and CDR2 YSLEER. The CDR3 totals 15 residues. CDR3 loop: CASSQERERTDTQYF. CDR3 nucleotide sequence: TGCGCCAGCAGCCAGGAGAGGGAGAGGACAGATACGCAGTATTTT.